This T cell receptor (beta chain) was sequenced in a study of shared T cell receptors in the human thymus. Per the germline V gene, CDR1 is SGHNT and CDR2 is YENEEA. The CDR3 consists of 16 residues. The V gene end was trimmed by 4 bases and the J gene end by 1 base; junction bases not matched to a gene: 5. Repertoires were generated with immunoSEQ multiplex PCR, while TCRdb's copy carries only in-frame clones and drops some. The sample lists hundreds of thousands of clones; 88% were seen once. These data are also associated with another study on human thymus T cells. That source notes: Thymic tissue was derived from resections collected during corrective heart surgery. Apparent bias marked the V and J gene usage of thymic and blood repertoires. Related studies noted strongly shared thymic repertoires across unrelated people.

The source of this sequence is a boy under two years old with a congenital heart defect. Sequenced: thymocytes. V is TRBV11-3 and J is TRBJ1-1; 11 bases match TRBD1. The DNA for the CDR3 is TGTGCCAGCAGCTCCGGACAGGGGGCAACGAACACTGAAGCTTTCTTT. It is translated as CASSSGQGATNTEAFF.